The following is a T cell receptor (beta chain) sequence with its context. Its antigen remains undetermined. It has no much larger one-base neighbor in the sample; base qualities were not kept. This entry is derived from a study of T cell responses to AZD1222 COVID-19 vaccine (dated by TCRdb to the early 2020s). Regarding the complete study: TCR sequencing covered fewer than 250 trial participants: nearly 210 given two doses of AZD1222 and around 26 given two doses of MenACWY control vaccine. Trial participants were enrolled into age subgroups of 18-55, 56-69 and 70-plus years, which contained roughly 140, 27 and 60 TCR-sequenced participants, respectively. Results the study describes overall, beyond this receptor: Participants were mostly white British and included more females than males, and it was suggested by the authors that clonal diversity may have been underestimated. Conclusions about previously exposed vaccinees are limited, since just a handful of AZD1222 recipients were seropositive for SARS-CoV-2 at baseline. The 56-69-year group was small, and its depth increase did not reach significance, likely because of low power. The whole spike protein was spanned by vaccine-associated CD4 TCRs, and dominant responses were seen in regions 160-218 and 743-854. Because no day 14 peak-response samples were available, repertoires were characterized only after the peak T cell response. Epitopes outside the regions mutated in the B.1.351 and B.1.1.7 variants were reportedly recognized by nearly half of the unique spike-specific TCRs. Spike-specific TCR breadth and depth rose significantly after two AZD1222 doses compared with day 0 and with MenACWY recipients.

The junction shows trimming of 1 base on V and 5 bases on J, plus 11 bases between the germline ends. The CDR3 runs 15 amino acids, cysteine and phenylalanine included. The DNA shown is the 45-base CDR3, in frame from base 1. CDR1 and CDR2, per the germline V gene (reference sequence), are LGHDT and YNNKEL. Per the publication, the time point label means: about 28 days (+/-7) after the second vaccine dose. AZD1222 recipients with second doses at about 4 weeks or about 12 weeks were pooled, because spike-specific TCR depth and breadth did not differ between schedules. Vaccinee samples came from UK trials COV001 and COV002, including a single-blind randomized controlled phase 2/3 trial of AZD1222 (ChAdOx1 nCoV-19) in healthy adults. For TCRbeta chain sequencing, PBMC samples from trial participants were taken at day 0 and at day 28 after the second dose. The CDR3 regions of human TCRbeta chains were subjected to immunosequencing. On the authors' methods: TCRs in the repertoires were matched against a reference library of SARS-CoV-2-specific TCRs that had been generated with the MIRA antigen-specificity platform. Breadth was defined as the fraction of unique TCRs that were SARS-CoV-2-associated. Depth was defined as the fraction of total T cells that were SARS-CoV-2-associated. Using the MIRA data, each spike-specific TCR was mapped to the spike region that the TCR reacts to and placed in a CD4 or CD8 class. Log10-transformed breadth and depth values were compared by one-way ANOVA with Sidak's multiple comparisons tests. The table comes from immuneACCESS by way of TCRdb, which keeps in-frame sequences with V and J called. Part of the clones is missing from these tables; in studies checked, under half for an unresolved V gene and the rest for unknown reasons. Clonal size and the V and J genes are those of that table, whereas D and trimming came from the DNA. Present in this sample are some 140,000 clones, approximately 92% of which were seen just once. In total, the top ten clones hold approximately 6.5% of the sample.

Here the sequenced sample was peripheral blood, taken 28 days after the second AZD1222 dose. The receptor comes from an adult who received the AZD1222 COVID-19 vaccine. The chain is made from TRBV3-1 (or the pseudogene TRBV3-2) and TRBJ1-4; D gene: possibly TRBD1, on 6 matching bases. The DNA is TGTGCCAGCAGCCAAGGCAACAGGGCAAATGAAAAACTGTTTTTT. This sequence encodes CASSQGNRANEKLFF.